The next 6 T cell receptor beta chains were all read from a single sample in a study of cytomegalovirus exposure and HLA in healthy donors (dated by TCRdb to 2016 to 2017). Library creation used the immunoSEQ multiplex PCR assay. A mixture of 60 forward primers for TCR Vbeta segments and 13 reverse primers for TCR Jbeta segments was used in the multiplex PCR. What TCRdb holds here is the immuneACCESS table cut down to in-frame rearrangements. Part of the clones is not present; checked against another copy, under half of the missing clones reflect an unresolved V gene, and the others are unexplained. This sample's clone table shows approximately 170,000 clones. Clones ranked in the top ten supply 0.65% to 0.9% of the sample. Sequencing was carried out using PBMCs. The receptors shown here come from a woman aged 18-29 years in good health and CMV-seropositive.

The chain combines TRBV12-5 with TRBJ2-5, with D hard to call. V lost 4 bases, J lost 3 bases, and 15 bases lay in between. The CDR3 totals 15 residues. The germline V gene encodes CDR1 LGHNT and CDR2 FRNRAP. The CDR3 sequence is CASGSTRFDKETQYF. The CDR3 DNA is TGTGCTAGTGGTTCTACCCGCTTCGATAAAGAGACCCAGTACTTC. The full variable domain, completed using reference TRBV12-5 and TRBJ2-5, is DARVTQTPRHKVTEMGQEVTMRCQPILGHNTVFWYRQTMMQGLELLAYFRNRAPLDDSGMPKDRFSAEMPDATLATLKIQPSEPRDSAVYFCASGSTRFDKETQYFGPGTRLLVL.

The rearrangement uses TRBV19 and TRBJ1-2, with D possibly TRBD1 on 6 matching bases. Germline V gene lookup returns CDR1 LNHDA and CDR2 SQIVND (reference sequence). This CDR3 is built from 15 residues. V was trimmed by 1 base and J by 7 bases, leaving 16 bases between them. CDR3 coding DNA: TGTGCCAGTAGTATAGGGCAGGGGTCACGGCGTGGCTACACCTTC. It encodes CASSIGQGSRRGYTF.

The chain recombines TRBV4-1 with TRBJ2-3; 8 positions match TRBD1. V was clipped by 3 bases and J by 2 bases; unmatched bases: 7. The CDR3 loop spans 16 amino acids. From germline, CDR1 is MGHRA and CDR2 YSYEKL. CDR3 residues: CASSHPGQDFTDTQYF. CDR3 DNA: TGCGCCAGCAGCCACCCGGGACAGGACTTCACAGATACGCAGTATTTT.

V gene TRBV2 combines with J gene TRBJ1-5; a weak D match, TRBD1 (5 bases). V lost 1 base, J lost 1 base, and 8 bases lay in between. The CDR3 runs to 15 residues. The V gene's germline CDR1 is SNHLY and CDR2 FYNNEI. The CDR3 DNA reads as TGTGCCAGCAGTGAAGGGGGGGGAAGCAATCAGCCCCAGCATTTT. As protein: CASSEGGGSNQPQHF. The full variable domain, completed using reference TRBV2 and TRBJ1-5, is EPEVTQTPSHQVTQMGQEVILRCVPISNHLYFYWYRQILGQKVEFLVSFYNNEISEKSEIFDDQFSVERPDGSNFTLKIRSTKLEDSAMYFCASSEGGGSNQPQHFGDGTRLSIL.

The rearrangement joins TRBV5-5 to TRBJ2-5; TRBD1 matches 10 bases. With V trimmed by 3 bases and J by 0 bases, 2 bases remained unmatched. Germline V lookup: CDR1 SGHKS, CDR2 YYEKEE (reference sequence). The CDR3 extends over 15 amino acids. The DNA for the CDR3 is TGTGCCAGCAGCTGGGGACAGGGGTACCAAGAGACCCAGTACTTC. Translated: CASSWGQGYQETQYF.

V usage is TRBV10-1 and J usage is TRBJ1-5; D might be TRBD1 (5 bases). The CDR3 spans 16 residues. The ends were cut back, 3 bases at V and 0 bases at J, with 12 bases in the middle. Per germline, CDR1 WNHNN and CDR2 SYGVQD (reference sequence). The CDR3 loop is CASSDDSGFSNQPQHF. CDR3 bases: TGCGCCAGCAGTGACGACAGCGGGTTTAGCAATCAGCCCCAGCATTTT.